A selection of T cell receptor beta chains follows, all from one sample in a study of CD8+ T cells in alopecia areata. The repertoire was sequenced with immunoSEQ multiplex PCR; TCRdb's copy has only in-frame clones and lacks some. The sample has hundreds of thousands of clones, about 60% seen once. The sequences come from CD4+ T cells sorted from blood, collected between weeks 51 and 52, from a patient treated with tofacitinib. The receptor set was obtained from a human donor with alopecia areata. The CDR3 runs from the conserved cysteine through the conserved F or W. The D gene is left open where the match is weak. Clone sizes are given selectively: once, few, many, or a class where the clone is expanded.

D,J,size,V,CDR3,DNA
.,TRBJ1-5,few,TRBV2,CASSAGFGNQPQHF,TGTGCCAGCAGTGCCGGGTTCGGCAATCAGCCCCAGCATTTT
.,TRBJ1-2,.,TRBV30,CAWSEKDRGGYTF,TGTGCCTGGAGTGAGAAGGATAGAGGCGGCTACACCTTC
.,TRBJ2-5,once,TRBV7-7,CASTPGTHQETQYF,TGTGCTAGCACCCCGGGTACACACCAAGAGACCCAGTACTTC
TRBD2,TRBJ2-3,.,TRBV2,CASSPGLNKYF,TGTGCCAGCAGTCCGGGACTAAATAAGTATTTT
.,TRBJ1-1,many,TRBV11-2,CASSPDDANTEAFF,TGTGCCAGCAGCCCGGACGATGCAAACACTGAAGCTTTCTTT
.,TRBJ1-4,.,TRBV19,CASRGGEKLFF,TGTGCCAGTAGAGGGGGTGAAAAACTGTTTTTT
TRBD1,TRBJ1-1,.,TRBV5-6,CASSGPGQGLFDTEAFF,TGTGCCAGCAGCGGACCGGGACAGGGGTTGTTTGACACTGAAGCTTTCTTT
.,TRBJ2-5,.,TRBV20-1,CSARIVETQYF,TGCAGTGCTAGAATCGTAGAGACCCAGTACTTC
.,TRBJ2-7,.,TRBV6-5,CASSYKVGQSSYEQYF,TGTGCCAGCAGTTACAAGGTCGGACAGAGCTCCTACGAGCAGTACTTC
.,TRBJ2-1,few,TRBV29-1,CSVDRVREQFF,TGCAGCGTTGACAGGGTGCGGGAGCAGTTCTTC
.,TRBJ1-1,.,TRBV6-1,CASSPDVDTEAFF,TGTGCCAGCAGCCCTGACGTGGACACTGAAGCTTTCTTT
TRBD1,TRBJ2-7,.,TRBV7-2,CASSFGTAYEQYF,TGTGCCAGCAGCTTCGGGACAGCCTACGAGCAGTACTTC
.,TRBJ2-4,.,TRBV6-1,CASSGDRLAKNIQYF,TGTGCCAGCAGTGGAGACAGATTAGCCAAAAACATTCAGTACTTC
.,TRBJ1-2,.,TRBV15,CATSRVVGTRNYGYTF,TGTGCCACCAGCAGAGTCGTGGGGACGCGCAACTATGGCTACACCTTC
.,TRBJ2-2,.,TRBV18,CASSPLQGPRADTGELFF,TGTGCCAGCTCACCCCTTCAGGGGCCGCGGGCGGACACCGGGGAGCTGTTTTTT
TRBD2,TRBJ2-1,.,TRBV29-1,CSVRLAGAYNEQFF,TGCAGCGTTAGACTAGCGGGGGCCTACAATGAGCAGTTCTTC
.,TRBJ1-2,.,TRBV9,CASSVRDTSYGYTF,TGTGCCAGCAGCGTCCGGGACACTTCATATGGCTACACCTTC
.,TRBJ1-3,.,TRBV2,CASSEAGNTIYF,TGTGCCAGCAGTGAAGCGGGAAACACCATATATTTT
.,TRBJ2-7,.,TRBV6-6,CASRGNEQYF,TGTGCCAGCAGAGGGAACGAGCAGTACTTC
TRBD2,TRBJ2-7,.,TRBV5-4,CASSLGGSSYEQYF,TGTGCCAGCAGCTTGGGCGGGAGCTCCTACGAGCAGTACTTC
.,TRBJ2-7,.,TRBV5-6,CASSARPGQSYEQYF,TGTGCCAGCAGCGCCCGCCCAGGGCAGTCCTACGAGCAGTACTTC
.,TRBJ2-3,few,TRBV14,CASSPGGITQYF,TGTGCCAGCAGCCCGGGCGGGATTACGCAGTATTTT
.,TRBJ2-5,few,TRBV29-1,CSVEPPGSPETQYF,TGCAGCGTTGAACCCCCGGGGAGTCCAGAGACCCAGTACTTC
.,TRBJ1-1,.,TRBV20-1,CSARRIAEAFF,TGCAGTGCTAGACGTATCGCTGAAGCTTTCTTT
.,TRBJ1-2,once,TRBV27,CATYEVGYTF,TGTGCCACATACGAGGTTGGCTACACCTTC
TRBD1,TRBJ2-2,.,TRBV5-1,CASSPGQATNTGELFF,TGCGCCAGCAGCCCGGGACAGGCCACGAACACCGGGGAGCTGTTTTTT
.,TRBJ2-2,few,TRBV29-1,CSVDSGLLNTGELFF,TGCAGCGTTGACAGCGGACTACTGAACACCGGGGAGCTGTTTTTT
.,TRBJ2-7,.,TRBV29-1,CSLLSGYPTYEQYF,TGCAGCCTCCTCTCCGGTTACCCGACCTACGAGCAGTACTTC
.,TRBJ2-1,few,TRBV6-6,CASSSLGTYNEQFF,TGTGCCAGCAGTTCGCTAGGTACCTACAATGAGCAGTTCTTC
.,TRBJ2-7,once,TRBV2,CASRDTYEQYF,TGTGCCAGCAGGGACACCTACGAGCAGTACTTC
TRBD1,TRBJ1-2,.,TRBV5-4,CASSRQGIDGYTF,TGTGCCAGCAGCCGACAGGGTATAGATGGCTACACCTTC
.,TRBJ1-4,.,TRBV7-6,CASSLRQGRGNEKLFF,TGTGCCAGCAGCTTACGTCAGGGGAGGGGAAATGAAAAACTGTTTTTT
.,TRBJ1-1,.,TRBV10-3,CAISAGQPNTEAFF,TGTGCCATCAGTGCAGGACAGCCGAACACTGAAGCTTTCTTT
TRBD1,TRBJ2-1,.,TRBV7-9,CASSLSIGDSSYNEQFF,TGTGCCAGCAGCTTATCGATCGGGGACAGCTCCTACAATGAGCAGTTCTTC
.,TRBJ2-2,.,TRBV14,CASSQLDGGNTGELFF,TGTGCCAGCAGCCAATTGGACGGGGGCAACACCGGGGAGCTGTTTTTT
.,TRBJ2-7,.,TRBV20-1,CSARQLYEQYF,TGCAGTGCTAGGCAACTCTACGAGCAGTACTTC
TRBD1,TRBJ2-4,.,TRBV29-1,CSAGRQGGILVAKNIQYF,TGCAGCGCTGGGAGACAGGGTGGAATCCTCGTGGCCAAAAACATTCAGTACTTC
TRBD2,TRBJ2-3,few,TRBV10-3,CAISEERGGPDTQYF,TGTGCCATCAGTGAGGAGCGGGGGGGCCCAGATACGCAGTATTTT
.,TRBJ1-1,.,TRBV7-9,CASSPISVSTEAFF,TGTGCCAGCAGCCCGATCTCAGTATCCACTGAAGCTTTCTTT
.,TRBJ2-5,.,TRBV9,CASSVGGRGKTQYF,TGTGCCAGCAGCGTAGGTGGACGAGGGAAGACCCAGTACTTC
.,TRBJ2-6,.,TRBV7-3,CASSRGRTSGANVLTF,TGTGCCAGCAGCCGCGGACGTACCTCTGGGGCCAACGTCCTGACTTTC
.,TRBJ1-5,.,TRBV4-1,CASSQDRREPQHF,TGCGCCAGCAGCCAAGATCGGAGGGAGCCCCAGCATTTT
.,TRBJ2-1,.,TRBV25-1,CASRDTSYNEQFF,TGTGCCAGCAGGGATACCTCCTACAATGAGCAGTTCTTC
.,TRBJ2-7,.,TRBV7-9,CASSLAGVDEQYF,TGTGCCAGCAGCTTAGCGGGGGTCGACGAGCAGTACTTC
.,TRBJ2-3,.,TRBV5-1,CASSDGDTQYF,TGCGCCAGTTCGGACGGAGATACGCAGTATTTT
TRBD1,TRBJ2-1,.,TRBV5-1,CASSLPTGGGFF,TGCGCCAGCAGCTTGCCCACAGGGGGCGGGTTCTTC
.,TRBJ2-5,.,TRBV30,CAWLRIRGTQYF,TGTGCCTGGCTTAGAATTCGGGGGACCCAGTACTTC
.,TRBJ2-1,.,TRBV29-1,CSVDFSGQGSYNEQFF,TGCAGCGTTGATTTCTCCGGTCAGGGATCATACAATGAGCAGTTCTTC
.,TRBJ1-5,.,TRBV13,CASSLLNQPQHF,TGTGCCAGCAGCCTTTTGAATCAGCCCCAGCATTTT
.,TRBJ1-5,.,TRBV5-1,CASSLDGGNQPQHF,TGCGCCAGCAGCCTGGACGGGGGCAATCAGCCCCAGCATTTT
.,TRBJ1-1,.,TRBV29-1,CSVGRTVNTEAFF,TGCAGCGTTGGTCGGACGGTTAACACTGAAGCTTTCTTT